Only a few counts were recorded for the clone carrying this TCR beta chain. V shed 0 bases and J shed 7 bases, with 11 bases lying between them. The CDR3 consists of 13 residues. Germline CDR1 is SGHNT and CDR2 is YYREEE (reference sequence). This entry comes from a study of blood T cell repertoires in COVID-19. Libraries were prepared by immunoSEQ multiplex PCR; TCRdb keeps only in-frame clonotypes and omits some of them. The sample includes approximately 200,000 clones, approximately 80% of them seen just once. This TCR was recovered from an elderly woman with acute or convalescent COVID-19. The chain recombines TRBV5-4 with TRBJ2-7; D may be TRBD1 (6 bases). The sequenced sample was peripheral blood. CDR3 residues: CASSLDRVNEQYF. The CDR3 nucleotides read TGTGCCAGCAGCTTGGACAGGGTTAATGAGCAGTACTTC.